This T cell receptor (beta chain) was captured in a study of cytomegalovirus exposure and HLA in healthy donors. The CDR3 contains 16 residues. Deletions cut 0 bases from V and 0 bases from J, with 6 bases between. Germline CDR1 and CDR2: MNHEY and SVGAGI. Here immunoSEQ multiplex PCR was the method, and the copy in TCRdb shows in-frame clones only, minus some. The sample has tens of thousands of clones, 85% to 95% seen once; the top ten hold roughly 0.6%. The sequence derives from a woman aged 18-29 years in good health and CMV-seronegative. Specimen: PBMCs. The gene calls are TRBV6-5 and TRBJ2-6; D ambiguous. The CDR3, as DNA: TGTGCCAGCAGTTACTCTCGCAGCTCTGGGGCCAACGTCCTGACTTTC. The encoded protein is CASSYSRSSGANVLTF.